A selection of T cell receptor beta chains follows, all from one sample in a study of T-cell reconstitution after alpha-beta-depleted transplantation in children. TCRdb used MiXCR to reprocess the PCR reads, holding one entry per CDR3 protein. The sample shows around 500,000 distinct CDR3 sequences, 23% of them seen only once. The sequencing here drew on PBMCs, mostly from graft donor cells, taken 360 days after TCRalphabeta/CD19-depleted stem cell transplant. These receptors were taken from a boy less than two years old who had a stem cell transplant for acute myeloid leukemia, so the T cells may come from the graft donor. Each CDR3 is given with its conserved first and last residue. The D gene is left open where the match is weak. Size is stated for part of the rows, as once, few or many counts, or as a class when the clone is expanded.

V gene: TRBV9; clone size: -; D gene: TRBD1; J gene: TRBJ2-5; CDR3 protein: CASSARTGREETQYF; CDR3 DNA: TGTGCCAGCAGCGCCCGGACAGGGCGGGAAGAGACCCAGTACTTC
V gene: TRBV12-3/TRBV12-4; clone size: many; D gene: -; J gene: TRBJ2-3; CDR3 protein: CASSFSSVSTDTQYF; CDR3 DNA: TGTGCCAGCAGTTTTTCTAGCGTGAGCACAGATACGCAGTATTTT
V gene: TRBV20-1; clone size: few; D gene: TRBD1; J gene: TRBJ2-6; CDR3 protein: CSADRGSSGANVLTF; CDR3 DNA: TGCAGTGCCGACAGGGGGTCTTCTGGGGCCAACGTCCTGACTTTC
V gene: TRBV6-6; clone size: once; D gene: -; J gene: TRBJ2-7; CDR3 protein: CASSFVATEQYF; CDR3 DNA: TGTGCCAGCAGCTTCGTAGCTACCGAGCAGTACTTC
V gene: TRBV20-1; clone size: -; D gene: -; J gene: TRBJ1-6; CDR3 protein: CSASGDYNSPLHF; CDR3 DNA: TGCAGTGCCTCAGGGGACTATAATTCACCCCTCCACTTT
V gene: TRBV27; clone size: few; D gene: -; J gene: TRBJ2-7; CDR3 protein: CASSLSNWERYRQYF; CDR3 DNA: TGTGCCAGCAGTTTATCTAATTGGGAGAGGTACCGGCAGTACTTC
V gene: TRBV12-3/TRBV12-4; clone size: many; D gene: -; J gene: TRBJ2-2; CDR3 protein: CASSASITGELFF; CDR3 DNA: TGTGCCAGCAGTGCGTCAATCACCGGGGAGCTGTTTTTT
V gene: TRBV29-1; clone size: few; D gene: -; J gene: TRBJ2-5; CDR3 protein: CSVERLETQYF; CDR3 DNA: TGCAGCGTTGAACGACTGGAGACCCAGTACTTC
V gene: TRBV18; clone size: many; D gene: -; J gene: TRBJ1-5; CDR3 protein: CASSPTDSYQPQHF; CDR3 DNA: TGTGCCAGCTCACCTACCGACAGCTATCAGCCCCAGCATTTT
V gene: TRBV20-1; clone size: -; D gene: -; J gene: TRBJ2-1; CDR3 protein: CSARAYRDNEQFF; CDR3 DNA: TGCAGTGCTAGGGCTTACAGGGACAATGAGCAGTTCTTC
V gene: TRBV4-1; clone size: -; D gene: -; J gene: TRBJ2-2; CDR3 protein: CASSQGGSYRRAGELFF; CDR3 DNA: TGCGCCAGCAGCCAAGGGGGTAGTTACAGGAGGGCCGGGGAGCTGTTTTTT
V gene: TRBV20-1; clone size: -; D gene: -; J gene: TRBJ2-3; CDR3 protein: CSARRQTRGDTQYF; CDR3 DNA: TGCAGTGCCAGGAGGCAGACGAGGGGGGATACGCAGTATTTT
V gene: TRBV12-3/TRBV12-4; clone size: few; D gene: -; J gene: TRBJ2-4; CDR3 protein: CASSSSGLAKNIQYF; CDR3 DNA: TGTGCCAGCAGTTCCTCGGGACTAGCCAAAAACATTCAGTACTTC
V gene: TRBV9; clone size: -; D gene: -; J gene: TRBJ2-7; CDR3 protein: CASSSGQTRYEQYF; CDR3 DNA: TGTGCCAGCAGCTCCGGACAGACCCGCTACGAGCAGTACTTC
V gene: TRBV6-5; clone size: -; D gene: -; J gene: TRBJ2-3; CDR3 protein: CASSYGPPTTDTQYF; CDR3 DNA: TGTGCCAGCAGTTACGGACCTCCTACCACAGATACGCAGTATTTT
V gene: TRBV29-1; clone size: few; D gene: -; J gene: TRBJ1-2; CDR3 protein: CSVAFANYGYTF; CDR3 DNA: TGCAGCGTTGCGTTCGCTAACTATGGCTACACCTTC
V gene: TRBV13; clone size: -; D gene: TRBD2; J gene: TRBJ2-1; CDR3 protein: CASSPERGQPDVSYNEQFF; CDR3 DNA: TGTGCCAGCAGCCCAGAGCGGGGCCAACCGGATGTGTCCTACAATGAGCAGTTCTTC
V gene: TRBV6-1; clone size: many; D gene: -; J gene: TRBJ2-7; CDR3 protein: CASSPSNRARNEQYF; CDR3 DNA: TGTGCCAGCAGTCCATCGAACAGGGCCAGGAACGAGCAGTACTTC
V gene: TRBV15; clone size: many; D gene: -; J gene: TRBJ2-3; CDR3 protein: CATSREQFTDTQYF; CDR3 DNA: TGTGCCACCAGCAGAGAACAGTTCACAGATACGCAGTATTTT